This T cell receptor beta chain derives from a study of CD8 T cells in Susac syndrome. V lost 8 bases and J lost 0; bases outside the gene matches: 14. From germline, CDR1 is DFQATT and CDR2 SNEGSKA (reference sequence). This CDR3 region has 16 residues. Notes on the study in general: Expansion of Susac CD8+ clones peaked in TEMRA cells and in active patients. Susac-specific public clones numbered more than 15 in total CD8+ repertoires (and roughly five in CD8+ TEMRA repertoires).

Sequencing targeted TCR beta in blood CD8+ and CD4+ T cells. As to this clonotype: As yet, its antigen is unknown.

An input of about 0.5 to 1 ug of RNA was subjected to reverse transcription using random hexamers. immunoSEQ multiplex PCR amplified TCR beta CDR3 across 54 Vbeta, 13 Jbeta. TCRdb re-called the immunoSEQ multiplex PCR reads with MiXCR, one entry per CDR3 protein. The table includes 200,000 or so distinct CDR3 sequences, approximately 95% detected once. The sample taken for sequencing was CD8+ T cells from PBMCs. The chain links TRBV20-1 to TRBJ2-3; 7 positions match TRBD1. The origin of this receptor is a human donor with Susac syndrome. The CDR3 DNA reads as TGCAGTCTCCAGGGGGACAGAGCCTATAGCACAGATACGCAGTATTTT. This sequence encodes CSLQGDRAYSTDTQYF.